The clone carrying this T cell receptor (beta chain) has ten or more counts. The germline gene is not matched at one end of the junction; a read error may be the cause. TCRdb's copy holds only in-frame clones and misses some; the assay was immunoSEQ multiplex PCR. This table holds about 52,000 clones with no singletons; the top ten claim more than 2%. The data derive from a study of T cell clonality in common variable immunodeficiency. The clonotype was recovered from a person between 18 and 75 years old in good health. The sample was peripheral blood mononuclear cells.

CDR3 sequence: CASSLEQGTQYF. The CDR3 bases that were read are TGCGCCAGCAGCTTGGAACAAGGGACC. The chain employs TRBV5-1 and TRBJ2-5; D remains ambiguous. The missing CDR3 end, 3 residues past where the read stops, is filled in from the germline J gene. The CDR3 loop spans 12 amino acids. The germline V gene has CDR1 SGHRS and CDR2 YFSETQ.